The clone carrying this T cell receptor beta chain has only a few counts. CDR1 is SEHNR, CDR2 FQNEAQ, per germline (reference sequence). The CDR3 sequence is 17 residues long. The junction had 11 bases not matched to a gene; V was cut back by 5 bases and J by 5 bases. These data come from a study of blood T cell repertoires in COVID-19. Using immunoSEQ multiplex PCR, the repertoire was profiled, and TCRdb retains in-frame clones only, with some absent. This sample has around 120,000 clones; 65% to 90% occur once, and the top ten carry roughly 11%. Material: peripheral blood. The chain links TRBV7-9 to TRBJ1-4, with 10 bases matching TRBD1. This clonotype was sampled from a man older than 75 with acute or convalescent COVID-19. The CDR3: CASSARGAGQGNEKLFF. Written as DNA, the CDR3 is TGTGCCAGCAGCGCTAGAGGGGCGGGACAGGGGAATGAAAAACTGTTTTTT.